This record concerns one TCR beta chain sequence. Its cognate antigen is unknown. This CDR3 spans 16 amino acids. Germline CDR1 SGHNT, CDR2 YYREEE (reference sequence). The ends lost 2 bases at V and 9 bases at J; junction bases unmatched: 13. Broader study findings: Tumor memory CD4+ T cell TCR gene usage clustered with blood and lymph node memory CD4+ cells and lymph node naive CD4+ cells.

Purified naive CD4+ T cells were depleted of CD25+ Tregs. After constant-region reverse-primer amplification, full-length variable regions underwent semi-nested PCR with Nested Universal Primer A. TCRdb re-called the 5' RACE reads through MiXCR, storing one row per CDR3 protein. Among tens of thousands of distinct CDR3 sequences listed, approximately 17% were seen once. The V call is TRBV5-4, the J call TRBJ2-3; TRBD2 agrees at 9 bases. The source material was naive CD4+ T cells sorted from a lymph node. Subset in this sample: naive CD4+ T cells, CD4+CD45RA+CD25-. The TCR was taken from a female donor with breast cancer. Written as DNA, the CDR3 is TGTGCCAGCAGCTTTGTTGCGGGAGGGCAGGCAATGACGCAGTATTTT. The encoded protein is CASSFVAGGQAMTQYF.